These 30 T cell receptor beta chains share one sample of origin, sequenced in a study of T cells in Graves' hyperthyroidism and ophthalmopathy. The CDR3 regions of TCR beta were amplified from RNA transcripts. Initially, a first-round RT-PCR of the TCR CDR3 employed the HTBI primer set. TCRdb recomputed calls from the multiplex PCR reads with MiXCR, one row per CDR3 protein. The sample lists approximately 610,000 distinct CDR3 sequences; around 15% were seen once. The sequenced material came from blood. These TCRs come from a woman aged 18-29 years with Graves' hyperthyroidism.

This clonotype was picked up many times. The chain links TRBV28 to TRBJ2-1; D unclear. The V and J ends lost 2 bases and 8 bases respectively, with 4 bases between them. Germline V CDR1 and CDR2: MDHEN, SYDVKM. CDR3 length: 11 amino acids. The CDR3 DNA reads as TGTGCCAGCAGTTTAGGATATGAGCAGTTCTTC. Amino acid sequence: CASSLGYEQFF.

This clonotype was recorded many times. V and J are TRBV18 and TRBJ2-1, with D possibly matching TRBD2 (6 bases). The length of the CDR3 is 15 residues. Between the trimmed V and J ends, which lost 0 bases and 4 bases, there was a span of 10 bases. CDR1 is KGHSH, CDR2 LQKENI, per germline. Here the CDR3 reads CASSPPSGPYNEQFF. The CDR3 DNA sequence: TGTGCCAGCTCACCACCTAGCGGCCCTTACAATGAGCAGTTCTTC.

This clonotype was recorded at least ten times. The V gene is TRBV5-1, the J gene TRBJ2-1; D is unresolved. Trimming removed 2 bases at V and 9 bases at J, with 9 bases between. Germline CDR1 and CDR2: SGHRS and YFSETQ. CDR3 length equals 12 residues. Here the CDR3 reads CASSLTWSEQFF. In nucleotides, the CDR3 is TGCGCCAGCAGCTTAACCTGGAGTGAGCAGTTCTTC.

This sequence joins TRBV10-2 and TRBJ2-5, with TRBD1 as a possible D gene (6 bases). Between the trimmed V and J ends, which lost 0 bases and 4 bases, there was a span of 15 bases. Per the germline V gene, CDR1 is WSHSY and CDR2 is SAAADI. The CDR3 loop spans 16 amino acids. This chain's CDR3 is CASSESWQGSRETQYF. CDR3 coding DNA: TGCGCCAGCAGTGAGTCCTGGCAGGGGAGTAGAGAGACCCAGTACTTC.

This clonotype was observed many times. V gene TRBV15 combines with J gene TRBJ2-1, with TRBD2 matching 8 bases. Per germline, CDR1 LNHNV and CDR2 YYDKDF (reference sequence). J lost 3 bases, V lost 1 base, and 5 bases had no gene match. CDR3 length equals 16 residues. Written as DNA, the CDR3 is TGTGCCACCAGCAGAGTTGTGCGGGAGGACTACAATGAGCAGTTCTTC. Amino acid sequence: CATSRVVREDYNEQFF.

This clonotype was detected ten times or more. This sequence joins TRBV7-2 and TRBJ2-7; D is ambiguous. CDR1 is SGHTA and CDR2 is FQGNSA in the germline V gene. Trimming took off 1 base at V and 2 bases at J, with 12 bases between the two ends. The CDR3 runs to 15 residues. The CDR3 loop reads CASSLETGSPYEQYF. CDR3 sequence (DNA): TGTGCCAGCAGCTTAGAGACGGGCAGCCCCTACGAGCAGTACTTC. The variable domain in full, with the rest retrieved from reference TRBV7-2 and TRBJ2-7, is GAGVSQSPSNKVTEKGKDVELRCDPISGHTALYWYRQSLGQGLEFLIYFQGNSAPDKSGLPSDRFSAERTGGSVSTLTIQRTQQEDSAVYLCASSLETGSPYEQYFGPGTRLTVT.

The rearrangement links TRBV5-1 to TRBJ2-7; 13 bases match TRBD2. This CDR3 contains 16 residues. V was clipped by 4 bases and J by 3 bases; unmatched bases: 7. The germline CDR1 and CDR2 sequences are SGHRS and YFSETQ. The CDR3 coding sequence is TGCGCCAGCAGCCTGGGACTAGCGGGAAATTTCTACGAGCAGTACTTC. Translation gives CASSLGLAGNFYEQYF.

This clonotype has at least ten counts. The chain couples TRBV27 to TRBJ1-2; possibly TRBD1 for D (6 bases). Germline-derived CDR1 and CDR2 are MNHEY and SMNVEV (reference sequence). The V gene lost 7 bases and the J gene lost 4 bases, with 19 bases spanning the gap. The CDR3 is 15 residues long. CDR3 loop: CASTPFPAGAYGYTF. CDR3 coding DNA: TGTGCCAGCACCCCATTCCCGGCAGGGGCCTATGGCTACACCTTC.

This clonotype came up many times. This chain joins TRBV9 and TRBJ1-3; D is unresolved. The V gene's germline CDR1 is SGDLS and CDR2 YYNGEE. With 4 bases removed from V and 3 bases from J, the gap between germline ends came to 14 bases. The CDR3 totals 15 residues. The CDR3 nucleotides read TGTGCCAGCAGCCCAACTGTCTCCCGTGGAAACACCATATATTTT. It yields the protein CASSPTVSRGNTIYF. The entire variable domain, with the rest obtained from reference TRBV9 and TRBJ1-3, is as follows: DSGVTQTPKHLITATGQRVTLRCSPRSGDLSVYWYQQSLDQGLQFLIQYYNGEERAKGNILERFSAQQFPDLHSELNLSSLELGDSALYFCASSPTVSRGNTIYFGEGSWLTVV.

This clonotype has at least ten counts. The CDR3 sequence is CSAKDRPRVETQYF. As DNA, the CDR3 is TGCAGTGCCAAGGACAGGCCTAGGGTGGAGACCCAGTACTTC. The rearrangement joins TRBV20-1 to TRBJ2-5; 7 bases fit TRBD1. Looked up from germline, CDR1 is DFQATT and CDR2 is SNEGSKA (reference sequence). The trim removed 6 bases at V and 5 bases at J, leaving 12 bases unmatched. CDR3 length equals 14 residues.

This clonotype was counted between two and nine times. This rearrangement joins TRBV28 to TRBJ1-1; D not certain. The germline V and J ends were trimmed by 2 bases and 10 bases, with 8 bases remaining between them. CDR3 size: 11 residues. Germline V gives CDR1 MDHEN, CDR2 SYDVKM. The CDR3 here is CASSLKERAFF. The CDR3 bases are TGTGCCAGCAGTTTAAAGGAGAGAGCTTTCTTT.

The rearrangement uses TRBV7-2 and TRBJ2-7, with D perhaps assigned TRBD1 or TRBD2 (6 bases each). With 1 base removed from V and 6 bases from J, the gap between germline ends came to 19 bases. The germline CDR1 and CDR2 sequences are SGHTA and FQGNSA. This CDR3 contains 16 residues. As DNA, the CDR3 is TGTGCCAGCAGCTTAGATTCTGGGGGGCCGATATCCGAGCAGTACTTC. Its protein product is CASSLDSGGPISEQYF.

CDR3 sequence (DNA): TGTGCCAGCAATACAGGGATTGTGCCCCAGCATTTT. This sequence encodes CASNTGIVPQHF. This chain uses TRBV6-2 or TRBV6-3 with TRBJ1-5; maybe TRBD1 (6 bases). This CDR3 has 12 amino acids. Per germline, CDR1 MNHEY and CDR2 SVGEGT. V was shortened by 7 bases and J by 9 bases, with 13 bases between the two germline ends.

This clonotype was seen at least ten times. The chain joins TRBV4-1 to TRBJ1-2; D is unresolved. The CDR3 is 15 amino acids. The V end was cut by 1 base, the J end by 0 bases, with 9 bases between. Germline values: CDR1 MGHRA, CDR2 YSYEKL. As DNA, the CDR3 is TGCGCCAGCAGCCAAGTAATCCCTCCTAACTATGGCTACACCTTC. Translated: CASSQVIPPNYGYTF.

The chain couples TRBV7-9 to TRBJ2-1; 10 bases line up with TRBD2. Germline values: CDR1 SEHNR, CDR2 FQNEAQ (reference sequence). V lost 5 bases to trimming and J lost 3 bases; unmatched junction nucleotides: 4. The length of the CDR3 is 15 residues. CDR3 DNA: TGTGCCAGCAGCCCTAGCGGGAGCAACTACAATGAGCAGTTCTTC. It is translated as CASSPSGSNYNEQFF.

A few counts support this clonotype. This sequence joins TRBV19 and TRBJ1-2, with 7 bases lining up with TRBD1. The CDR3 runs 15 residues. Trimming took 7 bases from V and 2 from J; bases not matched to a gene: 10. The germline V gene encodes CDR1 LNHDA and CDR2 SQIVND (reference sequence). This chain's CDR3 is CASIHPGQRNYGYTF. The CDR3 DNA reads as TGTGCCAGTATTCATCCGGGACAGAGAAACTATGGCTACACCTTC. Full variable domain (rest looked up from reference TRBV19 and TRBJ1-2): DGGITQSPKYLFRKEGQNVTLSCEQNLNHDAMYWYRQDPGQGLRLIYYSQIVNDFQKGDIAEGYSVSREKKESFPLTVTSAQKNPTAFYLCASIHPGQRNYGYTFGSGTRLTVV.

The CDR3 DNA reads TGTGCCAGCAGTAAAGATAGGACGGGGCCATCCTACGAGCAGTACTTC. Amino acids: CASSKDRTGPSYEQYF. The V call is TRBV2, the J call TRBJ2-7, with D perhaps being TRBD1 or TRBD2 (5 bases each). The length of the CDR3 is 16 residues. V lost 5 bases, J lost 1 base, and 18 bases lay in between. Germline CDR1 is SNHLY and CDR2 is FYNNEI. The complete variable domain, with remaining parts taken from reference TRBV2 and TRBJ2-7, reads EPEVTQTPSHQVTQMGQEVILRCVPISNHLYFYWYRQILGQKVEFLVSFYNNEISEKSEIFDDQFSVERPDGSNFTLKIRSTKLEDSAMYFCASSKDRTGPSYEQYFGPGTRLTVT.

At least ten counts were recorded for this clonotype. V is TRBV27 and J is TRBJ1-2, with D maybe TRBD1 (5 bases). Trimming removed 6 bases from V and 5 bases from J, with 13 bases in between. The CDR3 covers 13 residues. Germline V CDR1 and CDR2: MNHEY, SMNVEV (reference sequence). The CDR3 DNA is TGTGCCAGCAGCCGGGGGTCGTTTTATGGCTACACCTTC. It encodes CASSRGSFYGYTF.

V gene TRBV9 combines with J gene TRBJ1-6; 8 nucleotides line up with TRBD1. J was trimmed by 14 bases and V by 3 bases; bases with no gene match: 19. The CDR3 totals 17 residues. Germline CDR1 and CDR2: SGDLS and YYNGEE. The DNA for the CDR3 is TGTGCCAGCAGCGGGAGTTTATGGGGACAGGACCCGTTGGCCCTCCACTTT. Encoded protein: CASSGSLWGQDPLALHF. Combining the CDR3 with reference TRBV9 and TRBJ1-6 gives the whole variable domain DSGVTQTPKHLITATGQRVTLRCSPRSGDLSVYWYQQSLDQGLQFLIQYYNGEERAKGNILERFSAQQFPDLHSELNLSSLELGDSALYFCASSGSLWGQDPLALHFGNGTRLTVT.

In its sample, this clonotype was seen many times. The chain uses TRBV12-3 or TRBV12-4 and TRBJ2-1, with D possibly being TRBD1 (6 bases). V lost 4 bases to trimming and J lost 9 bases, with 19 bases between them. The CDR3 extends over 15 amino acids. The CDR3 nucleotides read TGTGCCAGCAGTTCTCAGGGGAAGGGTTTGAGTGAGCAGTTCTTC. This encodes CASSSQGKGLSEQFF.

Many counts were recorded for this clonotype. The chain is built from TRBV20-1 and TRBJ2-5, with a weak D call TRBD2 (6 bases). With 3 bases removed from V and 7 bases from J, the gap between germline ends came to 21 bases. Germline V gene data show CDR1 as DFQATT and CDR2 as SNEGSKA (reference sequence). The CDR3 has 15 residues. The CDR3 protein is CSASTVAAAPGTQYF. The CDR3 DNA follows: TGCAGTGCTAGTACGGTAGCGGCAGCCCCCGGGACCCAGTACTTC.

This sequence joins TRBV3-1 and TRBJ2-7; D might be TRBD2 (6 bases). Germline V gene lookup returns CDR1 LGHDT and CDR2 YNNKEL (reference sequence). The CDR3 sequence is 15 residues long. V shed 4 bases and J shed 5 bases, with 18 bases lying between them. The CDR3 DNA reads TGTGCCAGCAGCCCCCTGGTTTCGGGAGTCAACGAGCAGTACTTC. It codes for CASSPLVSGVNEQYF.

The table lists this clonotype with a few counts. CDR3 loop: CASSRPGTGLYGYTF. DNA of the CDR3: TGTGCCAGCAGCCGTCCCGGGACAGGGCTTTATGGCTACACCTTC. This chain joins TRBV12-3 or TRBV12-4 and TRBJ1-2, with 9 bases identical to TRBD1. Trimming at V came to 6 bases and at J to 5 bases, leaving 10 bases not matched to a gene. The CDR3 contains 15 residues.

The chain joins TRBV9 to TRBJ1-6; D is unresolved. From germline, CDR1 is SGDLS and CDR2 YYNGEE. Trimming removed 3 bases from V and 7 bases from J, with 5 bases in between. This CDR3 spans 12 amino acids. CDR3 DNA sequence: TGTGCCAGCAGCGGACCAAATTCACCCCTCCACTTT. It translates to CASSGPNSPLHF. The variable domain in full, with the rest retrieved from reference TRBV9 and TRBJ1-6, is DSGVTQTPKHLITATGQRVTLRCSPRSGDLSVYWYQQSLDQGLQFLIQYYNGEERAKGNILERFSAQQFPDLHSELNLSSLELGDSALYFCASSGPNSPLHFGNGTRLTVT.

There are many counts of this clonotype. At one end the junction does not follow the germline gene, possibly because of a read error. The V and J genes are TRBV6-1 and TRBJ1-1; D is unresolved. This CDR3 is built from 15 residues. Germline V gene data show CDR1 as MNHNS and CDR2 as SASEGT. In nucleotides, the CDR3 is TGTGCCAGCAGTGAGCCCGGACGGAGGAACATTGAAGCTTTCTTT. Translated: CASSEPGRRNIEAFF.

This clonotype was recorded a few times. The chain has TRBV6-1 and TRBJ2-3, with D perhaps TRBD1 (6 bases). The DNA matches TRBJ1-5 better at its end, which makes the J call doubtful. This CDR3 has 16 amino acids. From germline, CDR1 is MNHNS and CDR2 SASEGT. The CDR3 loop reads CASKKTGGVGTDTQHF. The CDR3 bases are TGTGCCAGCAAAAAAACGGGGGGCGTCGGAACAGATACGCAGCATTTT.

This clonotype was found a few times. The V call is TRBV6-1, the J call TRBJ2-2; 9 bases line up with TRBD1. Germline CDR1 reads MNHNS; CDR2 reads SASEGT. The CDR3 consists of 14 residues. The ends lost 5 bases at V and 3 bases at J; junction bases unmatched: 1. The CDR3, as DNA: TGTGCCAGCAGTACAGGGGGCTACACCGGGGAGCTGTTTTTT. This codes for CASSTGGYTGELFF.

This clonotype was counted ten times or more. V gene TRBV7-9 combines with J gene TRBJ1-1, with a tentative D call TRBD1 (5 bases). Germline CDR1 is SEHNR and CDR2 is FQNEAQ (reference sequence). The ends were cut back, 4 bases at V and 4 bases at J, with 13 bases in the middle. The CDR3 consists of 14 residues. CDR3 residues: CASSSQEEGTEAFF. The CDR3 bases are TGTGCCAGCAGCTCACAGGAGGAGGGCACTGAAGCTTTCTTT.

V usage is TRBV4-1 and J usage is TRBJ2-7; TRBD2 is a possible D gene (5 bases). Germline loops: CDR1 MGHRA, CDR2 YSYEKL. V was clipped by 0 bases and J by 5 bases, with 14 bases between them. This CDR3 spans 15 amino acids. The CDR3 sequence: CASSQELALGNEQYF. The DNA of the CDR3 is TGCGCCAGCAGCCAAGAATTGGCCCTCGGGAACGAGCAGTACTTC.

This clonotype has only a few counts. The chain combines TRBV29-1 with TRBJ2-1; 9 bases are shared with TRBD2. CDR1 and CDR2 (germline): SQVTM, ANQGSEA. J lost 3 bases, V lost 4 bases, and 4 bases had no gene match. CDR3 length equals 14 residues. The CDR3 loop reads CSVGGGRGYNEQFF. CDR3 coding DNA: TGCAGCGTTGGTGGCGGGAGGGGCTACAATGAGCAGTTCTTC.